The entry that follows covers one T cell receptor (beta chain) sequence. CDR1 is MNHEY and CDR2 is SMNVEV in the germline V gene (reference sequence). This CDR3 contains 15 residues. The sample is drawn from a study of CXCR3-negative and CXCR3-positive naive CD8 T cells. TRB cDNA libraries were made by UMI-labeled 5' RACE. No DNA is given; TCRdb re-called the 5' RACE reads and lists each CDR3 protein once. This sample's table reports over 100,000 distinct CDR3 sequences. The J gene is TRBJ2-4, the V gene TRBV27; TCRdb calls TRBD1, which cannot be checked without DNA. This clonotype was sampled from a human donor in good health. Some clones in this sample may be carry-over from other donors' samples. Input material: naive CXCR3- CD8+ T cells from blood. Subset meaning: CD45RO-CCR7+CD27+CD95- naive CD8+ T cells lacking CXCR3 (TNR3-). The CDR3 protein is CASSLLGGTKNIQYF.